Each of the 8 T cell receptor beta chains below was sequenced from the same sample in a study of blood T cell repertoires in COVID-19. Sequenced by immunoSEQ multiplex PCR; TCRdb stores in-frame clones only, minus some. The data show roughly 130,000 clones, 65% to 85% seen once. The source material was peripheral blood. The receptors here all came from a man in his 70s with acute or convalescent COVID-19.

The chain carries TRBV9 and TRBJ2-4; 7 positions match TRBD1. This CDR3 has 15 residues. Trimming took 4 bases from V and 0 from J; bases not matched to a gene: 4. Germline V CDR1 and CDR2: SGDLS, YYNGEE. The CDR3 bases are TGTGCCAGCAGCTCACAGGGGCTAGCCAAAAACATTCAGTACTTC. Residues: CASSSQGLAKNIQYF.

The chain has TRBV19 and TRBJ1-2, with 11 positions matching TRBD1. After removal of 5 bases from V and 3 bases from J, the junction contained 2 bases not matched to a gene. The germline CDR1 and CDR2 sequences are LNHDA and SQIVND (reference sequence). The CDR3 is 14 residues long. CDR3 sequence (DNA): TGTGCCAGTAGTCGGGACAGGGGGGACTATGGCTACACCTTC. It translates to CASSRDRGDYGYTF.

In regard to this clone: At one end the junction does not follow the germline gene, possibly because of a read error. The chain recombines TRBV13 with TRBJ2-7; weak D call: TRBD1 (6 bases). From germline, CDR1 is PRHDT and CDR2 FYEKMQ (reference sequence). CDR3 length: 15 amino acids. Here the CDR3 reads CASSFGDTTRLRANF. CDR3 sequence (DNA): TGTGCCAGCAGCTTTGGGGACACTACTCGGTTACGAGCTAACTTC.

The chain carries TRBV12-3 or TRBV12-4 and TRBJ1-2; D ambiguous. V lost 7 bases and J 4 bases, leaving 10 bases between the germline ends. The CDR3 totals 12 residues. The CDR3 protein is CASTSRSYGYTF. DNA for the CDR3: TGTGCCAGCACCTCCCGCAGCTATGGCTACACCTTC.

CDR3 protein: CASSISPGSSYNEQFF. CDR3 in DNA: TGTGCCAGTAGTATTAGCCCGGGGAGCTCCTACAATGAGCAGTTCTTC. V and J are TRBV19 and TRBJ2-1; D is possibly TRBD2 (5 bases). Germline V gives CDR1 LNHDA, CDR2 SQIVND (reference sequence). The CDR3 extends over 16 amino acids. V lost 3 bases, J lost 0 bases, and 12 bases lay in between.

This chain uses TRBV5-1 with TRBJ2-7; possible D gene TRBD1, 6 bases. The CDR3 totals 16 residues. With 0 bases removed from V and 5 bases from J, the gap between germline ends came to 18 bases. The germline CDR1 and CDR2 sequences are SGHRS and YFSETQ. In DNA form, the CDR3 reads TGCGCCAGCAGCTTGGAACTGGGGACAAAGTCTGACGAGCAGTACTTC. As protein: CASSLELGTKSDEQYF.

The chain uses TRBV6-1 and TRBJ1-2; possible D gene TRBD1, 5 bases. Germline V gives CDR1 MNHNS, CDR2 SASEGT. V lost 0 bases, J lost 5 bases, and 16 bases lay in between. The CDR3 extends over 16 amino acids. CDR3 in amino acids: CASSEAGPGVWYGYTF. CDR3 in DNA: TGTGCCAGCAGTGAAGCCGGGCCGGGGGTCTGGTATGGCTACACCTTC.

This clone was seen once. The V and J genes are TRBV6-5 and TRBJ1-1; D may be TRBD1 (5 bases). Per the germline V gene, CDR1 is MNHEY and CDR2 is SVGAGI. This CDR3 spans 12 amino acids. The V gene lost 8 bases and the J gene lost 7 bases, with 14 bases spanning the gap. The CDR3 bases are TGTGCCAGCGCCAGGGATATCGGTGAAGCTTTCTTT. Its translation: CASARDIGEAFF.